Presented here are 27 T cell receptor beta chains from one specimen sequenced in a study of cytomegalovirus exposure and HLA in healthy donors. The primer mix had 60 Vbeta and 13 Jbeta primers. Assay used: immunoSEQ multiplex PCR; TCRdb lists only in-frame clones, some missing. The profile shows roughly 180,000 clones, almost 85% of them singletons. The sequenced sample was PBMCs. These receptors were obtained from a boy aged 5-17 years in good health and CMV-seronegative.

This clone was seen only once. At one boundary the junction diverges from the germline segment, which might be a read error. This chain uses TRBV6-1 with TRBJ2-5, with 7 positions matching TRBD1. CDR3 size: 9 residues. Germline-derived CDR1 and CDR2 are MNHNS and SASEGT. CDR3 sequence (DNA): TGTGCCAGCTCCGGACAGGACGACTTC. Translated: CASSGQDDF.

The chain combines TRBV30 with TRBJ1-3, with no clear D. Trimming removed 0 bases from V and 4 bases from J, with 4 bases in between. CDR1 and CDR2 (germline): GTSNPN, SVGIG (reference sequence). The CDR3 consists of 12 residues. DNA of the CDR3: TGTGCCTGGAGTGTACAGGGAAACACCATATATTTT. It yields the protein CAWSVQGNTIYF.

The chain combines TRBV6-5 with TRBJ1-2, with TRBD1 matching 7 bases. Germline V gives CDR1 MNHEY, CDR2 SVGAGI. CDR3 length: 15 amino acids. J gave up 8 bases and V 7 bases, and 16 bases lay outside the gene matches. In DNA, the CDR3 is TGTGCCAGCAAGCCGGACAGGCGGCTCGATTGGGGCTACACCTTC. Protein product: CASKPDRRLDWGYTF.

The table lists this clone with a few counts. The chain recombines TRBV10-3 with TRBJ1-5; D ambiguous. This CDR3 is 13 amino acids long. The ends were cut back, 5 bases at V and 4 bases at J, with 9 bases in the middle. Germline-derived CDR1 and CDR2 are ENHRY and SYGVKD. The CDR3: CAISSTDNQPQHF. The DNA of the CDR3 is TGTGCCATCAGTTCTACCGATAATCAGCCCCAGCATTTT.

The chain joins TRBV2 to TRBJ1-5, with D tentatively TRBD1 (5 bases). Germline V gene data show CDR1 as SNHLY and CDR2 as FYNNEI. Trimming removed 8 bases at V and 0 bases at J, with 11 bases between. This CDR3 contains 14 residues. The CDR3 spells CASSLRGSNQPQHF. The CDR3 DNA follows: TGTGCCAGCTCCTTAAGGGGTAGCAATCAGCCCCAGCATTTT.

This clone has a handful of counts. V usage is TRBV4-1 and J usage is TRBJ2-3, with D tentatively TRBD2 (5 bases). CDR1 is MGHRA, CDR2 YSYEKL, per germline. Trimming removed 3 bases at V and 2 bases at J, with 9 bases between. This CDR3 region has 14 residues. The CDR3 coding sequence is TGCGCCAGCAGCCAGGAGGTTAACACAGATACGCAGTATTTT. The encoded protein is CASSQEVNTDTQYF.

This chain links TRBV7-2 with TRBJ1-1, with D perhaps matching TRBD1 (6 bases). V lost 4 bases, J lost 0 bases, and 21 bases lay in between. The germline CDR1 and CDR2 sequences are SGHTA and FQGNSA. The CDR3 is 18 amino acids. The CDR3 loop is CASSSAWGTRRLNTEAFF. In nucleotides, the CDR3 is TGTGCCAGCAGCTCAGCCTGGGGGACAAGGCGACTGAACACTGAAGCTTTCTTT.

V and J are TRBV6-6 and TRBJ2-3; 11 nucleotides line up with TRBD2. V dropped 9 bases and J dropped 3; count of bases not matched to a gene: 5. CDR1 MNHNY and CDR2 SVGAGI come from the germline V gene (reference sequence). This CDR3 is 14 amino acids long. The CDR3 nucleotides read TGTGCCAGTGTAGCGGGGGGGATAACAGATACGCAGTATTTT. Its protein product is CASVAGGITDTQYF.

The rearrangement links TRBV7-2 to TRBJ2-1; the match to TRBD2 covers 13 bases. With 5 bases clipped from V and 0 bases from J, the junction kept 7 bases outside the gene matches. From germline, CDR1 is SGHTA and CDR2 FQGNSA. The CDR3 is 18 residues long. The CDR3 reads CASSRGTSGTSSYNEQFF. The CDR3 DNA follows: TGTGCCAGCAGCCGGGGGACTAGCGGGACCAGCTCCTACAATGAGCAGTTCTTC.

The chain has TRBV7-9 and TRBJ1-2; D gene uncertain. Germline CDR1 is SEHNR and CDR2 is FQNEAQ (reference sequence). CDR3 length equals 16 residues. Trimming cost V 0 bases and J 5 bases, with 16 bases left between them. The DNA of the CDR3 is TGTGCCAGCAGCTTAGCGTGGGCAGCCTCGCCTTATGGCTACACCTTC. Amino acid sequence: CASSLAWAASPYGYTF.

The rearrangement joins TRBV19 to TRBJ1-3; D is unresolved. V lost 3 bases and J 4 bases, leaving 10 bases between the germline ends. CDR1 LNHDA and CDR2 SQIVND come from the germline V gene (reference sequence). This CDR3 spans 14 amino acids. The CDR3 spells CASSILGPGNTIYF. In nucleotides, the CDR3 is TGTGCCAGTAGTATTCTAGGCCCCGGAAACACCATATATTTT.

This chain joins TRBV27 and TRBJ1-1, with TRBD1 identical over 11 bases. CDR3 length: 16 residues. V shed 7 bases, J shed 6 bases, and the junction held 13 bases outside the gene matches. The V gene's germline CDR1 is MNHEY and CDR2 SMNVEV (reference sequence). This chain's CDR3 is CASKLAPGTGGPEAFF. In DNA, the CDR3 is TGTGCCAGCAAATTAGCCCCCGGGACAGGGGGACCTGAAGCTTTCTTT.

The chain has TRBV9 and TRBJ2-2; 8 nucleotides line up with TRBD1. Germline assignment: CDR1 SGDLS and CDR2 YYNGEE. This CDR3 is 15 amino acids long. Losses at the gene ends were 3 bases for V and 5 bases for J; bases not matched to a gene: 6. Here the CDR3 reads CASSGRDRSTGELFF. CDR3 bases: TGTGCCAGCAGCGGGCGGGACAGGTCAACCGGGGAGCTGTTTTTT.

The chain uses TRBV5-6 and TRBJ2-1, with 8 nucleotides matching TRBD2. Looked up from germline, CDR1 is SGHDT and CDR2 is YYEEEE. CDR3 length: 16 residues. The V segment lost 7 bases and the J segment 3 bases; nucleotides outside the gene matches: 12. CDR3 sequence: CASGRDWREVYNEQFF. The CDR3 nucleotides are TGTGCCAGCGGCAGGGATTGGCGGGAGGTCTACAATGAGCAGTTCTTC.

V is TRBV4-1 and J is TRBJ1-2; D is perhaps TRBD1 (5 bases). CDR1 and CDR2 from the germline V gene are MGHRA and YSYEKL. The CDR3 extends over 12 amino acids. Trimming took off 4 bases at V and 8 bases at J, with 11 bases between the two ends. CDR3 nucleotides: TGCGCCAGCAGCCCCCGTGGGGGGGGCTACACCTTC. Amino acid sequence: CASSPRGGGYTF.

The V call is TRBV28, the J call TRBJ2-1, with 9 bases that match TRBD2. CDR3 length: 15 amino acids. V lost 2 bases, J lost 5 bases, and 4 bases stayed unmatched. The germline CDR1 and CDR2 sequences are MDHEN and SYDVKM. CDR3 in DNA: TGTGCCAGCAGTTTACTAGCGGGATTAGACAATGAGCAGTTCTTC. Its protein is CASSLLAGLDNEQFF.

This clone was seen a few times. In DNA, the CDR3 is TGTGCCAGCAGTGAAGTACAGGTCATGAACACTGAAGCTTTCTTT. Translated, it gives CASSEVQVMNTEAFF. The J gene is TRBJ1-1, the V gene TRBV6-1; possible D gene TRBD1, 5 bases. The germline V gene has CDR1 MNHNS and CDR2 SASEGT. CDR3 length: 15 residues. Trimming took 1 base from V and 0 from J, leaving 9 bases between them.

Only a few counts were recorded for this clone. The chain carries TRBV9 and TRBJ1-1, with D tentatively TRBD1 (6 bases). The V end lost 4 bases, the J end lost 0 bases, and 19 bases lay between the germline ends. The CDR3 sequence is 17 residues long. CDR1 and CDR2 from the germline V gene are SGDLS and YYNGEE. The CDR3 protein is CASSPGHPLYMNTEAFF. CDR3 sequence (DNA): TGTGCCAGCAGCCCGGGACACCCACTTTACATGAACACTGAAGCTTTCTTT.

This chain links TRBV11-2 with TRBJ2-5, with D hard to call. Germline CDR1 and CDR2: SGHAT and FQNNGV. The CDR3 runs to 13 residues. V was pared by 1 base and J by 11 bases, with 14 bases between. The CDR3 DNA reads as TGTGCCAGCAGCTTAGCTGGCCGTCTGGAGCAGTACTTC. Protein: CASSLAGRLEQYF.

This clone was found once. This sequence joins TRBV7-9 and TRBJ2-7; D not certain. Germline V gene sequence: CDR1 SEHNR, CDR2 FQNEAQ (reference sequence). V lost 2 bases to trimming and J lost 2 bases, with 7 bases between them. The CDR3 runs to 13 residues. The CDR3 loop reads CASSLFDTYEQYF. The CDR3 region has the DNA TGTGCCAGCAGCTTATTCGACACCTACGAGCAGTACTTC.

The chain employs TRBV15 and TRBJ2-7; D ambiguous. The CDR3 is made up of 14 amino acids. V lost 1 base and J lost 2, with 9 bases in between. Germline V lookup: CDR1 LNHNV, CDR2 YYDKDF (reference sequence). The CDR3 bases are TGTGCCACCAGCAGAGGGTCCCAGGCCTACGAGCAGTACTTC. Translation: CATSRGSQAYEQYF.

This chain joins TRBV15 and TRBJ2-5; TRBD2 is a possible D gene (5 bases). The ends were cut back, 0 bases at V and 5 bases at J, with 13 bases in the middle. Germline V lookup: CDR1 LNHNV, CDR2 YYDKDF (reference sequence). The CDR3 consists of 15 residues. DNA of the CDR3: TGTGCCACCAGCAGAGATCCCTTGCGAGGGGAGACCCAGTACTTC. It yields the protein CATSRDPLRGETQYF.

The chain uses TRBV7-9 and TRBJ2-1; 7 bases match TRBD2. Germline CDR1 is SEHNR and CDR2 is FQNEAQ (reference sequence). The CDR3 sequence is 12 residues long. Losses at the gene ends were 5 bases for V and 7 bases for J; bases not matched to a gene: 2. The CDR3 DNA follows: TGTGCCAGCAGCCGTAGCGGGAATGAGCAGTTCTTC. Translated, it gives CASSRSGNEQFF.

The chain has TRBV5-1 and TRBJ2-1, with TRBD1 identical over 7 bases. With 0 bases clipped from V and 10 bases from J, the junction kept 13 bases outside the gene matches. Germline CDR1 is SGHRS and CDR2 is YFSETQ. The CDR3 totals 16 residues. The CDR3 DNA sequence: TGCGCCAGCAGCTTGGATTTGAGGGGGCTCTTTAGGGAGCAGTTCTTC. It codes for CASSLDLRGLFREQFF.

The chain links TRBV5-3 to TRBJ2-1; a possible D gene is TRBD2 (6 bases). TRBV5-3 is an open reading frame, and its role is uncertain. V lost 10 bases and J 7 bases, leaving 18 bases between the germline ends. This CDR3 comprises 13 residues. CDR3 amino acids: CASHGGCRNEQFF. The CDR3 DNA reads as TGTGCCTCGCATGGGGGGTGCAGGAATGAGCAGTTCTTC.

In this sample, this clone turned up once. The V gene is TRBV13, the J gene TRBJ2-3, with D possibly matching TRBD2 (7 bases). This CDR3 comprises 17 residues. Germline V gene sequence: CDR1 PRHDT, CDR2 FYEKMQ (reference sequence). The germline V and J ends were trimmed by 5 bases and 0 bases, with 18 bases remaining between them. The CDR3 coding sequence is TGTGCCAGCAGCCATATTGCAGGGGAGGGGAGCACAGATACGCAGTATTTT. Translation gives CASSHIAGEGSTDTQYF.

J is TRBJ2-3 and V is TRBV27; 8 nucleotides align to TRBD2. This CDR3 region has 16 residues. Germline-derived CDR1 and CDR2 are MNHEY and SMNVEV (reference sequence). With 4 bases clipped from V and 6 bases from J, the junction kept 12 bases outside the gene matches. This CDR3 reads CASSSTAGASLDTQYF. The CDR3 coding sequence is TGTGCCAGCAGTTCTACAGCGGGGGCCTCGCTGGATACGCAGTATTTT.